The 32 T cell receptor beta chains presented below share a single source sample, sequenced in a study of blood T cell repertoires in COVID-19 (dated by TCRdb to the early 2020s). Receptors were amplified or captured by the immunoSEQ multiplex PCR assay. What TCRdb holds here is the immuneACCESS table cut down to in-frame rearrangements. Part of the clones is not present; checked against another copy, under half of the missing clones reflect an unresolved V gene, and the others are unexplained. The sample table records more than 200,000 clones; approximately 79% of these occur just once. About 4% of the sample belongs to the ten largest clones. The sequencing input was peripheral blood. These receptors were collected from a woman aged 40 to 50 with active or convalescent COVID-19.

This clone was detected once. The genes are TRBV27 and TRBJ1-1, with a weak D call TRBD1 (6 bases). Between the trimmed V and J ends, which lost 6 bases and 1 base, there was a span of 12 bases. The CDR3 runs to 14 residues. The germline CDR1 and CDR2 sequences are MNHEY and SMNVEV (reference sequence). The DNA for the CDR3 is TGTGCCAGCAGCCTGGGACACCCGAACACTGAAGCTTTCTTT. Encoded protein: CASSLGHPNTEAFF.

V usage is TRBV11-2 and J usage is TRBJ1-4; D gene unclear. The germline V gene has CDR1 SGHAT and CDR2 FQNNGV. V lost 0 bases and J lost 4, with 12 bases in between. The CDR3 covers 16 residues. The DNA of the CDR3 is TGTGCCAGCAGCTTAGACTCCTCGAGTAGTAATGAAAAACTGTTTTTT. This encodes CASSLDSSSSNEKLFF. The full variable domain, its missing parts supplied by reference TRBV11-2 and TRBJ1-4, is EAGVAQSPRYKIIEKRQSVAFWCNPISGHATLYWYQQILGQGPKLLIQFQNNGVVDDSQLPKDRFSAERLKGVDSTLKIQPAKLEDSAVYLCASSLDSSSSNEKLFFGSGTQLSVL.

In DNA form, the CDR3 reads TGTGCCATCAGACCAGGGGACAGATCAAATTCACCCCTCCACTTT. Translated, it gives CAIRPGDRSNSPLHF. V gene TRBV10-3 combines with J gene TRBJ1-6, with TRBD1 matching 7 bases. Germline V gene sequence: CDR1 ENHRY, CDR2 SYGVKD. The CDR3 loop spans 15 amino acids. With 6 bases clipped from V and 7 bases from J, the junction kept 9 bases outside the gene matches.

The rearrangement links TRBV11-1 to TRBJ2-1; 9 bases agree with TRBD2. V gave up 6 bases and J gave up 3 bases; unmatched junction bases: 9. This CDR3 comprises 16 residues. The V gene's germline CDR1 is SGHAT and CDR2 FQDESV (reference sequence). This CDR3 reads CASSRSGGPIYNEQFF. In DNA form, the CDR3 reads TGTGCCAGCAGTAGGAGCGGGGGGCCCATCTACAATGAGCAGTTCTTC.

The rearrangement uses TRBV10-3 and TRBJ1-1, with 10 bases aligning to TRBD1. There are 15 residues in the CDR3. Per germline, CDR1 ENHRY and CDR2 SYGVKD. J was trimmed by 5 bases and V by 7 bases; bases with no gene match: 10. The CDR3, as DNA: TGTGCCATCACCGGAACCGGGACAGGGGTTACTGAAGCTTTCTTT. Protein: CAITGTGTGVTEAFF.

The rearrangement joins TRBV2 to TRBJ1-2; D is unclear. In germline, CDR1 is SNHLY, CDR2 FYNNEI. Trimming pared 5 bases from V and 3 bases from J, leaving 13 bases between. The CDR3 runs to 14 residues. The CDR3 reads CASSLDNAYYGYTF. The CDR3 nucleotides are TGTGCCAGCAGTCTTGACAACGCTTACTATGGCTACACCTTC.

The chain couples TRBV27 to TRBJ2-1; the match to TRBD2 covers 14 bases. V lost 5 bases and J lost 8; bases outside the gene matches: 11. The CDR3 is made up of 17 amino acids. CDR1 MNHEY and CDR2 SMNVEV come from the germline V gene (reference sequence). The CDR3 reads CASSLLRLAGGVDEQFF. In DNA, the CDR3 is TGTGCCAGCAGTCTTCTACGACTAGCGGGGGGGGTCGATGAGCAGTTCTTC.

The chain links TRBV29-1 to TRBJ1-3, with a tentative D call TRBD1 (5 bases). Per germline, CDR1 SQVTM and CDR2 ANQGSEA. The CDR3 runs to 15 residues. V gave up 5 bases and J gave up 0 bases, with 14 bases separating them. CDR3 sequence: CSVSDRGSSGNTIYF. CDR3 nucleotide sequence: TGCAGCGTTTCCGACCGGGGGAGCTCTGGAAACACCATATATTTT.

This sequence joins TRBV5-6 and TRBJ1-1; 8 bases align to TRBD1. Germline V gene lookup returns CDR1 SGHDT and CDR2 YYEEEE. V was pared by 5 bases and J by 1 base, with 7 bases of the junction left unmatched. This CDR3 has 15 amino acids. The CDR3 loop is CASSYWDRTNTEAFF. For the CDR3, the DNA is TGTGCCAGCAGTTACTGGGACAGGACGAACACTGAAGCTTTCTTT.

V and J are TRBV28 and TRBJ1-2; 9 bases line up with TRBD1. CDR3 length: 15 residues. Germline V lookup: CDR1 MDHEN, CDR2 SYDVKM. V trimming: 2 bases; J trimming: 2 bases; junction bases outside the gene matches: 3. CDR3 in DNA: TGTGCCAGCAGTTTAAGCGGACAGGGGAACTATGGCTACACCTTC. Its protein product is CASSLSGQGNYGYTF.

The chain links TRBV5-6 to TRBJ2-4; D remains ambiguous. V shed 1 base and J shed 7 bases, with 3 bases lying between them. The CDR3 runs to 11 residues. Germline CDR1 reads SGHDT; CDR2 reads YYEEEE. The CDR3 DNA follows: TGTGCCAGCAGCTTGCGTAACATTCAGTACTTC. Encoded protein: CASSLRNIQYF. Using reference TRBV5-6 and TRBJ2-4 for the parts outside the CDR3, the full variable domain is DAGVTQSPTHLIKTRGQQVTLRCSPKSGHDTVSWYQQALGQGPQFIFQYYEEEERQRGNFPDRFSGHQFPNYSSELNVNALLLGDSALYLCASSLRNIQYFGAGTRLSVL.

This clone was seen a single time. The rearrangement joins TRBV12-3 or TRBV12-4 to TRBJ1-2; D gene ambiguous. This CDR3 has 13 residues. The ends were cut back, 4 bases at V and 2 bases at J, with 8 bases in the middle. The CDR3 loop reads CASSYGKNYGYTF. The CDR3 region has the DNA TGTGCCAGCAGTTACGGGAAAAACTATGGCTACACCTTC.

The V gene is TRBV29-1, the J gene TRBJ2-1, with D perhaps TRBD2 (6 bases). Trimming shortened V by 7 bases and J by 4 bases, and 14 bases separated the two germline ends. CDR3 size: 13 residues. Germline V lookup: CDR1 SQVTM, CDR2 ANQGSEA. The CDR3 sequence is CSAVGLNYNEQFF. As DNA, the CDR3 is TGCAGCGCCGTGGGACTTAATTACAATGAGCAGTTCTTC.

Sample share makes this clone medium-sized. This chain links TRBV6-2 or TRBV6-3 with TRBJ2-7; 9 bases map to TRBD1. V gave up 0 bases and J gave up 3 bases; unmatched junction bases: 3. The CDR3 has 15 amino acids. Per the germline V gene, CDR1 is MNHEY and CDR2 is SVGEGT. The CDR3 coding sequence is TGTGCCAGCAGTTACTCGACGGGACAGGGCTACGAGCAGTACGTC. This encodes CASSYSTGQGYEQYV.

This chain links TRBV5-4 with TRBJ1-3; D remains ambiguous. V was shortened by 4 bases and J by 0 bases, with 20 bases between the two germline ends. The CDR3 is 18 amino acids. Germline loops: CDR1 SGHNT, CDR2 YYREEE (reference sequence). The CDR3 sequence: CASSAASGVVPSGNTIYF. DNA of the CDR3: TGTGCCAGCAGCGCTGCCTCCGGGGTAGTACCCTCTGGAAACACCATATATTTT.

The CDR3 spells CASSLWGRPGNTIYF. The CDR3 nucleotides are TGTGCCAGCAGTTTATGGGGGAGGCCTGGAAACACCATATATTTT. The chain recombines TRBV28 with TRBJ1-3; D is uncertain. CDR1 is MDHEN and CDR2 is SYDVKM in the germline V gene. The CDR3 spans 15 residues. Trimming cost V 0 bases and J 2 bases, with 8 bases left between them.

The chain uses TRBV19 and TRBJ1-2; D is unclear. The CDR3 extends over 15 amino acids. From germline, CDR1 is LNHDA and CDR2 SQIVND (reference sequence). V gave up 2 bases and J gave up 6 bases, with 16 bases separating them. CDR3 sequence: CASSIKGSGIHGYTF. The CDR3 region has the DNA TGTGCCAGTAGTATAAAAGGGAGTGGGATCCATGGCTACACCTTC.

V gene TRBV21-1 combines with J gene TRBJ2-1; the table assigns TRBD1, which was not confirmed against the DNA. TRBV21-1 is listed as a pseudogene. CDR3 length: 17 residues. In DNA, the CDR3 is TGTGCCAGCAGCAAGGGACATCCACGTAGCTCCTACAATGAGCAGTTCTTC. This encodes CASSKGHPRSSYNEQFF.

The genes are TRBV1 and TRBJ2-3; the table's D call, TRBD2, was not checked against the DNA. TRBV1 is an annotated pseudogene. The CDR3 has 18 residues. This CDR3 reads CTSSQPGLAGVSTDTQYF. DNA for the CDR3: TGCACCAGCAGCCAACCGGGACTAGCGGGGGTGTCCACAGATACGCAGTATTTT.

The chain couples TRBV20-1 to TRBJ2-7, with D perhaps matching TRBD1 (6 bases). The germline V gene encodes CDR1 DFQATT and CDR2 SNEGSKA (reference sequence). V lost 7 bases and J lost 4, with 11 bases in between. CDR3 length: 11 residues. Here the CDR3 reads CSVGTSYEQYV. The CDR3 DNA sequence: TGCAGTGTTGGGACAAGTTACGAGCAGTACGTC.

The chain combines TRBV11-2 with TRBJ1-1; no firm D call. From germline, CDR1 is SGHAT and CDR2 FQNNGV. The V gene lost 5 bases and the J gene lost 0 bases, with 13 bases spanning the gap. The CDR3 totals 15 residues. CDR3 DNA: TGTGCCAGCAGCCTTGGGAGGACCATGAACACTGAAGCTTTCTTT. It yields the protein CASSLGRTMNTEAFF. The complete variable domain, with remaining parts taken from reference TRBV11-2 and TRBJ1-1, reads EAGVAQSPRYKIIEKRQSVAFWCNPISGHATLYWYQQILGQGPKLLIQFQNNGVVDDSQLPKDRFSAERLKGVDSTLKIQPAKLEDSAVYLCASSLGRTMNTEAFFGQGTRLTVV.

This clone was seen only a few times. This rearrangement joins TRBV27 to TRBJ1-1; D ambiguous. Trimming took 5 bases from V and 7 from J, leaving 14 bases between them. CDR3 size: 13 residues. Germline loops: CDR1 MNHEY, CDR2 SMNVEV (reference sequence). CDR3 bases: TGTGCCAGCAGTCAAACCGAGCAACTTGAAGCTTTCTTT. It yields the protein CASSQTEQLEAFF.

The chain carries TRBV7-2 and TRBJ2-5, with D perhaps TRBD2 (7 bases). The germline V gene encodes CDR1 SGHTA and CDR2 FQGNSA. V gave up 1 base and J gave up 1 base, with 16 bases separating them. The CDR3 length is 17 residues. The CDR3 bases are TGTGCCAGCAGCTTAGGGGGGGGGCGCGCCCCCCAAGAGACCCAGTACTTC. Its protein is CASSLGGGRAPQETQYF. The full variable domain, rest sourced from reference TRBV7-2 and TRBJ2-5, is GAGVSQSPSNKVTEKGKDVELRCDPISGHTALYWYRQSLGQGLEFLIYFQGNSAPDKSGLPSDRFSAERTGGSVSTLTIQRTQQEDSAVYLCASSLGGGRAPQETQYFGPGTRLLVL.

The chain carries TRBV7-3 and TRBJ1-2; D ambiguous. V was trimmed by 1 base and J by 0 bases, leaving 15 bases between them. Germline CDR1 and CDR2: SGHTA and FQGTGA. The CDR3 covers 17 residues. The CDR3 DNA follows: TGTGCCAGCAGCTTAATGTTCGGGGTAGAAGCTAACTATGGCTACACCTTC. Translating gives CASSLMFGVEANYGYTF. The full variable domain, with the rest looked up from reference TRBV7-3 and TRBJ1-2, is GAGVSQTPSNKVTEKGKYVELRCDPISGHTALYWYRQSLGQGPEFLIYFQGTGAADDSGLPNDRFFAVRPEGSVSTLKIQRTERGDSAVYLCASSLMFGVEANYGYTFGSGTRLTVV.

The genes are TRBV12-5 and TRBJ2-7; D might be TRBD2 (6 bases). Trimming took off 5 bases at V and 7 bases at J, with 21 bases between the two ends. The CDR3 contains 15 residues. CDR1 is LGHNT and CDR2 is FRNRAP in the germline V gene. The CDR3 DNA reads TGTGCTAGTGGTCCACGGCCGAAAGCCCGGGGGGAGCAGTACGTC. As protein: CASGPRPKARGEQYV.

The rearrangement joins TRBV5-1 to TRBJ2-7; unclear D gene. V gave up 0 bases and J gave up 7 bases, with 11 bases separating them. CDR3 length: 13 amino acids. Germline V gene data show CDR1 as SGHRS and CDR2 as YFSETQ. CDR3 sequence (DNA): TGCGCCAGCAGCTTGGCGAATTCCAGGGAGCAGTACTTC. Encoded protein: CASSLANSREQYF.

The chain employs TRBV11-2 and TRBJ1-1; D unresolved. Trimming removed 3 bases from V and 3 bases from J, with 8 bases in between. CDR3 length equals 13 residues. In germline, CDR1 is SGHAT, CDR2 FQNNGV. The CDR3 region is CASSFGVDTEAFF. The CDR3 region has the DNA TGTGCCAGCAGCTTCGGAGTGGACACTGAAGCTTTCTTT.

The rearrangement joins TRBV28 to TRBJ2-7; 8 bases match TRBD2. Per germline, CDR1 MDHEN and CDR2 SYDVKM. Trimming at V came to 2 bases and at J to 2 bases, leaving 2 bases not matched to a gene. The CDR3 runs 14 residues. CDR3 in amino acids: CASSLVAGTYEQYF. The DNA of the CDR3 is TGTGCCAGCAGTTTAGTAGCGGGGACCTACGAGCAGTACTTC.

The chain has TRBV28 and TRBJ1-2; D unresolved. CDR3 length: 16 amino acids. Germline assignment: CDR1 MDHEN and CDR2 SYDVKM. V lost 2 bases to trimming and J lost 5 bases, with 18 bases between them. CDR3 in DNA: TGTGCCAGCAGTTTAACGCCCCTGGGCAGGCCTTATGGCTACACCTTC. This codes for CASSLTPLGRPYGYTF.

This clone has just one count. The chain couples TRBV5-4 to TRBJ1-6, with a tentative D call TRBD1 (6 bases). The germline V gene encodes CDR1 SGHNT and CDR2 YYREEE (reference sequence). The CDR3 extends over 15 amino acids. V was pared by 0 bases and J by 10 bases, with 14 bases between. The CDR3 DNA sequence: TGTGCCAGCAGCTTGGGGGAGGGGGGCAAATCACCCCTCCACTTT. This translates into CASSLGEGGKSPLHF. Full variable domain (remainder filled in from reference TRBV5-4 and TRBJ1-6): ETGVTQSPTHLIKTRGQQVTLRCSSQSGHNTVSWYQQALGQGPQFIFQYYREEENGRGNFPPRFSGLQFPNYSSELNVNALELDDSALYLCASSLGEGGKSPLHFGNGTRLTVT.

The CDR3 loop is CASSLVASGGAGYNEQFF. For the CDR3, the DNA is TGCGCCAGCAGCTTGGTGGCTAGCGGGGGGGCGGGCTACAATGAGCAGTTCTTC. This sequence joins TRBV5-1 and TRBJ2-1, with 12 bases fitting TRBD2. The length of the CDR3 is 18 residues. J gave up 3 bases and V 0 bases, and 7 bases lay outside the gene matches. Germline CDR1 SGHRS, CDR2 YFSETQ.

The genes are TRBV3-1 (or the pseudogene TRBV3-2) and TRBJ2-3; D call uncertain. The CDR3 runs to 15 residues. Trimming took 1 base from V and 0 from J, leaving 8 bases between them. Per germline, CDR1 LGHDT and CDR2 YNNKEL (reference sequence). CDR3 DNA sequence: TGTGCCAGCAGCCAAGGACCAGCGAGCACAGATACGCAGTATTTT. As protein: CASSQGPASTDTQYF.